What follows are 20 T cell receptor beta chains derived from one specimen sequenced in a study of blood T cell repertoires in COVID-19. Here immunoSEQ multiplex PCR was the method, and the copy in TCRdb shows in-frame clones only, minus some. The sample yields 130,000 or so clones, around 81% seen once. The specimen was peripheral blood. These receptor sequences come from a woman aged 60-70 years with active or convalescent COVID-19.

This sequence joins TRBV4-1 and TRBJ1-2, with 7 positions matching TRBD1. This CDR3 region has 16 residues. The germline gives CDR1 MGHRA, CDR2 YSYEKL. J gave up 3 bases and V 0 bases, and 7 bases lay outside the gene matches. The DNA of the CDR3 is TGCGCCAGCAGCCAAGATTTTGGCAGGGGGGACTATGGCTACACCTTC. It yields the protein CASSQDFGRGDYGYTF.

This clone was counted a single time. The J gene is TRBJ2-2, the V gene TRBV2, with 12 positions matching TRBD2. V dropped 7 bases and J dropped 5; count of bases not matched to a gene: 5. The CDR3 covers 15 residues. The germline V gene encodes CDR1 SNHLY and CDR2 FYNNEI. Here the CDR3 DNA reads TGTGCCAGCACAGGACTAGCGGGACGGACCGGGGAGCTGTTTTTT. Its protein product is CASTGLAGRTGELFF.

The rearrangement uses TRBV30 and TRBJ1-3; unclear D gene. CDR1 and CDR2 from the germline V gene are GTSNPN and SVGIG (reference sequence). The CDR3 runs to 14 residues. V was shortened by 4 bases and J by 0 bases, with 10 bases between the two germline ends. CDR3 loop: CAWNVGSSGNTIYF. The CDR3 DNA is TGTGCCTGGAACGTAGGGAGCTCTGGAAACACCATATATTTT.

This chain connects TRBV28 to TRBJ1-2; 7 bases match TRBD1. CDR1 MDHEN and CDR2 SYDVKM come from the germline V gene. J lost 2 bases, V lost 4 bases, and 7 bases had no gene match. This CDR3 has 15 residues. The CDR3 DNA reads TGTGCCAGCAGTTCCCGACAGGGAGTAAACTATGGCTACACCTTC. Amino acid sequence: CASSSRQGVNYGYTF.

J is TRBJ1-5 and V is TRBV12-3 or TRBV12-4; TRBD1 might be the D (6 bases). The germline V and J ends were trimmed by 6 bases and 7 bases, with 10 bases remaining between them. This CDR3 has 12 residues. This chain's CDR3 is CASSQRGQPQHF. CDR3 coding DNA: TGTGCCAGCAGCCAAAGGGGGCAGCCCCAGCATTTT.

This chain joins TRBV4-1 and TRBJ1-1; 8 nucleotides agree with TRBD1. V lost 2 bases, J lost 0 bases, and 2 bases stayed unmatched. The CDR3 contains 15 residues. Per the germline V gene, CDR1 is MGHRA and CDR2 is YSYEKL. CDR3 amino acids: CASSQRQGMNTEAFF. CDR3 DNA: TGCGCCAGCAGCCAAAGACAGGGGATGAACACTGAAGCTTTCTTT.

CDR3 protein: CASSLSVAGNYEQYF. The DNA for the CDR3 is TGTGCCAGCAGCTTGAGCGTAGCGGGGAACTACGAGCAGTACTTC. The gene calls are TRBV11-2 and TRBJ2-7, with 8 bases that match TRBD2. The ends lost 3 bases at V and 3 bases at J; junction bases unmatched: 7. The germline V gene encodes CDR1 SGHAT and CDR2 FQNNGV. This CDR3 has 15 residues. The full variable domain, with the rest looked up from reference TRBV11-2 and TRBJ2-7, is EAGVAQSPRYKIIEKRQSVAFWCNPISGHATLYWYQQILGQGPKLLIQFQNNGVVDDSQLPKDRFSAERLKGVDSTLKIQPAKLEDSAVYLCASSLSVAGNYEQYFGPGTRLTVT.

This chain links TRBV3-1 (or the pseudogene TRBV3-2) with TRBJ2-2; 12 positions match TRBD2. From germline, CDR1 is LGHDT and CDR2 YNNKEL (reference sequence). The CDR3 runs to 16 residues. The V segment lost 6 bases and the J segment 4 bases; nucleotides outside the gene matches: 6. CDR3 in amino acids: CASRASGRAFTGELFF. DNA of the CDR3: TGTGCCAGCAGAGCTAGCGGGAGGGCCTTCACCGGGGAGCTGTTTTTT.

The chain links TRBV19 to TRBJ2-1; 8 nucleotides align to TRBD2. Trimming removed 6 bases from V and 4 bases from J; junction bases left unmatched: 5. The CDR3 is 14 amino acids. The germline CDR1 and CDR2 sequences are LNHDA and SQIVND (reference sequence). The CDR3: CASSPGGDYNEQFF. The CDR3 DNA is TGTGCCAGTAGCCCGGGGGGGGATTACAATGAGCAGTTCTTC.

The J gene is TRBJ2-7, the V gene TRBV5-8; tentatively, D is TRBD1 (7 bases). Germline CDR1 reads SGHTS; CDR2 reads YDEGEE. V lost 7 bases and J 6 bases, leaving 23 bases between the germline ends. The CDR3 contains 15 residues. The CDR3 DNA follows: TGTGCCAGCCCCTACGCGGGACAGAGAGTTTTCGAGCAGTACTTC. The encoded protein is CASPYAGQRVFEQYF.

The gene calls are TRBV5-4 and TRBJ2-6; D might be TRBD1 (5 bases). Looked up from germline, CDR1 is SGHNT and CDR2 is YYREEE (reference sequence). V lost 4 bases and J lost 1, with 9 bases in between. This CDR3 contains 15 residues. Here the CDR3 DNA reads TGTGCCAGCAGCCCTTCAGGGTCTGGGGCCAACGTCCTGACTTTC. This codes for CASSPSGSGANVLTF. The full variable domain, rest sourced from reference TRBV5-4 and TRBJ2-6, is ETGVTQSPTHLIKTRGQQVTLRCSSQSGHNTVSWYQQALGQGPQFIFQYYREEENGRGNFPPRFSGLQFPNYSSELNVNALELDDSALYLCASSPSGSGANVLTFGAGSRLTVL.

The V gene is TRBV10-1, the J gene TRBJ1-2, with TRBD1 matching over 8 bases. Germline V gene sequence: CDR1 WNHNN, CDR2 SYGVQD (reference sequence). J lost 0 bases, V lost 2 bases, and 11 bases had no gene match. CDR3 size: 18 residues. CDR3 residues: CASSELSQGVRANYGYTF. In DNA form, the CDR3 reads TGCGCCAGCAGTGAGCTGTCACAGGGGGTAAGAGCTAACTATGGCTACACCTTC.

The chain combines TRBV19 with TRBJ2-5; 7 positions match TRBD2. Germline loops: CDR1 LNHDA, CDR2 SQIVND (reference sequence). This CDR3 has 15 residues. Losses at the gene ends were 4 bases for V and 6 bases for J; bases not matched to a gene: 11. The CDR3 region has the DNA TGTGCCAGTAGTACCCAAGGACTAGGCGGGCAGACCCAGTACTTC. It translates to CASSTQGLGGQTQYF.

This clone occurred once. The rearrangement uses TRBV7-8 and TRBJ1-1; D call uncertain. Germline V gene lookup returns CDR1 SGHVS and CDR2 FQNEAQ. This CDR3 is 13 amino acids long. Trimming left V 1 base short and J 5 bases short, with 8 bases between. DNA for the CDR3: TGTGCCAGCAGCTTAGGGCCGAGGACTGAAGCTTTCTTT. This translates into CASSLGPRTEAFF.

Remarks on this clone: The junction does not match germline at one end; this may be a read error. The CDR3 reads CASSQFSRSGTDTQYF. The CDR3 nucleotides are TGCGCCAGCAGCCAATTTTCACGTTCGGGCACAGATACGCAGTATTTT. The gene calls are TRBV23-1 and TRBJ2-3; D is unresolved. TRBV23-1 is given ORF status, its function remaining uncertain. This CDR3 is 16 amino acids long.

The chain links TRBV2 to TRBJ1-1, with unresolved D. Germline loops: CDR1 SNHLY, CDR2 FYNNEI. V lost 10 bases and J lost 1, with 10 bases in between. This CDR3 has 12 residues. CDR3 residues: CAITRENTEAFF. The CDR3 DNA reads TGTGCCATTACGCGGGAGAACACTGAAGCTTTCTTT.

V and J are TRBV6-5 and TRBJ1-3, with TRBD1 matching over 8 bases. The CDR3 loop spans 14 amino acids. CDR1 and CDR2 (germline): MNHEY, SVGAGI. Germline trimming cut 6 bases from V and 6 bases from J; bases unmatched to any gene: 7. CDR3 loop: CASRPPGGANTIYF. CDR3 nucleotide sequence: TGTGCCAGCAGACCCCCAGGGGGCGCAAACACCATATATTTT.

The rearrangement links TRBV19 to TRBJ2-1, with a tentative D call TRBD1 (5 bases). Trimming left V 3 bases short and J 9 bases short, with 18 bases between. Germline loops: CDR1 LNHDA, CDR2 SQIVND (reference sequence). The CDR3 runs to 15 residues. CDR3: CASSMDQGRASEQFF. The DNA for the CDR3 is TGTGCCAGTAGTATGGACCAGGGCAGGGCTAGTGAGCAGTTCTTC. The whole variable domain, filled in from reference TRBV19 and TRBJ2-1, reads DGGITQSPKYLFRKEGQNVTLSCEQNLNHDAMYWYRQDPGQGLRLIYYSQIVNDFQKGDIAEGYSVSREKKESFPLTVTSAQKNPTAFYLCASSMDQGRASEQFFGPGTRLTVL.

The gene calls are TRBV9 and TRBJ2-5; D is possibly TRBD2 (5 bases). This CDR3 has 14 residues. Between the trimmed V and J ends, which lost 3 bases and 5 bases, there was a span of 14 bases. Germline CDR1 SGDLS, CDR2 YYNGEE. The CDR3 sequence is CASSADGSWETQYF. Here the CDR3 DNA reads TGTGCCAGCAGCGCCGATGGGAGTTGGGAGACCCAGTACTTC.

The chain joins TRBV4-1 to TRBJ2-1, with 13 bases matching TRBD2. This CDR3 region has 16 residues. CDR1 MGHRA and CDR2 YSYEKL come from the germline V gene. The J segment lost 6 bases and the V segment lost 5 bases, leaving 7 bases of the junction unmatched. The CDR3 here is CASSSKGLAGSNEQFF. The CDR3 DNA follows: TGCGCCAGCAGCAGTAAGGGACTAGCGGGATCCAATGAGCAGTTCTTC.